This is a list of T cell receptor beta chains from one sample in a study of technical replicates of blood from a handful of donors. Profiled with immunoSEQ multiplex PCR; TCRdb holds only in-frame clones, not every one. Of about 50,000 clones in the sample, roughly nine tenths were seen once. The sequenced sample consisted of PBMCs. The receptor source for this set is a human donor in good health. Some clones in this sample may be carry-over from other donors' samples. Each CDR3 is given with its conserved first and last residue.

j_call v_call cdr3_aa
TRBJ1-3 TRBV6-1 CASSSTGEGNTIYF
TRBJ2-2 TRBV2 CASSHMSGELFF
TRBJ2-7 TRBV7-2 CASSSKTVSGHEQYF
TRBJ2-6 TRBV7-2 CASSSQGPGANVLTF
TRBJ1-2 TRBV5-4 CASSLGQGGYTF
TRBJ2-1 TRBV6-1 CASSEMFGEQFF
TRBJ1-1 TRBV19 CASSQGAGTEAFF
TRBJ2-3 TRBV7-2 CASSLGGAGGGRDTQYF
TRBJ2-5 TRBV5-1 CASSSDRETQYF
TRBJ1-5 TRBV19 CALQGESGDQPQHF
TRBJ2-1 TRBV15 CATSGGRGGNEQFF
TRBJ1-2 TRBV7-9 CASSLGNYGYTF
TRBJ2-5 TRBV7-3 CASSLTWRETQYF
TRBJ2-7 TRBV29-1 CSVFSGRSNEQYF
TRBJ2-2 TRBV7-9 CASSLSRDRELFF
TRBJ2-1 TRBV6-5 CASSLSGRDEQFF
TRBJ1-4 TRBV6-5 CASSMRGGNEKLFF
TRBJ2-1 TRBV4-2 CASSPHSRGGQFF
TRBJ1-1 TRBV18 CASSLQGNTEAFF
TRBJ2-7 TRBV18 CASSSKSSGGLYEQYF
TRBJ2-6 TRBV29-1 CSARVSGANVLTF
TRBJ2-1 TRBV4-1 CASSQKPGLAGEGNEQFF
TRBJ1-2 TRBV5-4 CASSLDINYGYTF